Listed below are T cell receptor beta chains from one sample, sequenced in a study of blood T cell repertoires in COVID-19. Assay used: immunoSEQ multiplex PCR; TCRdb lists only in-frame clones, some missing. This sample carries some 150,000 clones, roughly 90% of them seen once, and the ten largest clones take approximately 3%. The material sequenced was peripheral blood. All receptors come from a man in his sixties with acute or convalescent COVID-19. The CDR3 runs from the conserved cysteine through the conserved F or W. The D gene is left open where the match is weak. Rows give clone size only sometimes, using once, few, many, or a class for an expanded clone.

D gene	V gene	J gene	clone size	CDR3 protein	CDR3 DNA
TRBD1	TRBV4-2	TRBJ1-2	-	CASSQDGQASGGYTF	TGTGCCAGCAGCCAAGATGGACAGGCCTCCGGGGGCTACACCTTC
-	TRBV19	TRBJ1-5	-	CASSRGGMNQPQHF	TGTGCCAGTAGTAGGGGGGGGATGAATCAGCCCCAGCATTTT
-	TRBV2	TRBJ1-6	-	CASSGGISSYNSPLHF	TGTGCCAGCAGTGGAGGAATAAGCTCCTATAATTCACCCCTCCACTTT
TRBD1	TRBV5-1	TRBJ2-3	-	CASKITGQSTDTQYF	TGCGCCAGCAAAATCACGGGACAGTCCACAGATACGCAGTATTTT
-	TRBV2	TRBJ1-3	-	CASRDLTQTGNTIYF	TGTGCCAGCAGAGACTTGACTCAAACTGGAAACACCATATATTTT
TRBD1	TRBV7-2	TRBJ1-2	-	CASSNLPGTGNYGYTF	TGTGCCAGCAGTAACCTTCCCGGGACAGGGAACTATGGCTACACCTTC
TRBD1	TRBV10-3	TRBJ1-5	-	CAISPGQGSNQPQHF	TGTGCCATCAGTCCCGGACAGGGGTCCAATCAGCCCCAGCATTTT
-	TRBV7-8	TRBJ1-1	-	CASSFGPYTEAFF	TGTGCCAGCAGCTTCGGTCCGTATACTGAAGCTTTCTTT
TRBD2	TRBV5-1	TRBJ2-3	-	CASSFGREVRFSVMTSTDTQYF	TGCGCCAGCAGCTTTGGGAGGGAGGTTCGGTTTTCGGTCATGACTAGCACAGATACGCAGTATTTT
-	TRBV7-6	TRBJ2-1	few	CASSLGTLNNEQFF	TGTGCCAGCAGCTTAGGGACTCTAAACAATGAGCAGTTCTTC
-	TRBV25-1	TRBJ2-1	-	CASSEYYRYNEQFF	TGTGCCAGCAGTGAATACTACAGATACAATGAGCAGTTCTTC
-	TRBV11-3	TRBJ2-1	-	CASSLDSDNEQFF	TGTGCCAGCAGCTTAGATAGTGACAATGAGCAGTTCTTC
-	TRBV2	TRBJ1-1	-	CASSGGQNTEAFF	TGTGCCAGCAGTGGGGGACAGAACACTGAAGCTTTCTTT
-	TRBV12-3/TRBV12-4	TRBJ2-5	-	CASSPKETQYF	TGTGCCAGCAGTCCCAAAGAGACCCAGTACTTC
TRBD1	TRBV7-9	TRBJ1-1	few	CASSIDRANTEAFF	TGTGCCAGCAGCATAGACAGGGCGAACACTGAAGCTTTCTTT
TRBD1	TRBV5-1	TRBJ1-2	once	CASSLTGDANYGYTF	TGCGCCAGCAGCTTGACAGGGGACGCTAACTATGGCTACACCTTC
TRBD1	TRBV2	TRBJ1-4	-	CASSVGDSFNEKLFF	TGTGCCAGCAGCGTCGGGGACAGTTTTAATGAAAAACTGTTTTTT
-	TRBV4-1	TRBJ2-7	-	CASSQVPAYEQYF	TGCGCCAGCAGCCAAGTTCCGGCCTACGAGCAGTACTTC
-	TRBV30	TRBJ1-4	-	CAWEDSAMLTNEKLFF	TGTGCCTGGGAAGACAGTGCCATGTTAACTAATGAAAAACTGTTTTTT
TRBD1	TRBV4-1	TRBJ1-2	-	CASSQSKQGANYGYTF	TGCGCCAGCAGCCAATCTAAACAGGGGGCTAACTATGGCTACACCTTC